This T cell receptor (beta chain) comes out of a study of PD-1 blockade in classical Hodgkin lymphoma. In its sample, this clone was seen once. TCRdb keeps only in-frame clones here, not all; method: immunoSEQ multiplex PCR. In the table there are about 40,000 clones, around 86% of which are singletons. Trimming took off 4 bases at V and 6 bases at J, with 18 bases between the two ends. Looked up from germline, CDR1 is SGHDT and CDR2 is YYEEEE. The CDR3 is 15 residues long. Exposure to brentuximab vedotin varied, and each patient had relapsed following autologous stem cell transplantation. The chain links TRBV5-6 to TRBJ2-3; D not resolved. This receptor was identified in a human donor with classical Hodgkin lymphoma. The material was peripheral blood mononuclear cells (PBMCs), obtained at baseline. The DNA of the CDR3 is TGTGCCAGCAGCGGCTACGTTAGGGTTGGGGATACGCAGTATTTT. Amino acids: CASSGYVRVGDTQYF.